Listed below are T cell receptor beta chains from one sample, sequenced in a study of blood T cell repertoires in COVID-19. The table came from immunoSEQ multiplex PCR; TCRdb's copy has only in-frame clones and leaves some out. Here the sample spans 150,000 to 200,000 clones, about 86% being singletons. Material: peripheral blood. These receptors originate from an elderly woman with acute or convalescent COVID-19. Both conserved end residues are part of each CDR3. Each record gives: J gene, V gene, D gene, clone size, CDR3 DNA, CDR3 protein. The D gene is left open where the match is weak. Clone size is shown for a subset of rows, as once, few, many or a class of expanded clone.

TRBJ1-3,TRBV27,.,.,TGTGCCAGCAGTCCGACGATTACAGGCGCCCTCTCTGGAAACACCATATATTTT,CASSPTITGALSGNTIYF
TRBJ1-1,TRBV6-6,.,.,TGTGCCAGCAACCGGGGACAAGGGACTGAAGCTTTCTTT,CASNRGQGTEAFF
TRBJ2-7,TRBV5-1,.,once,TGCGCCAGCAGCTTGGTGGCAGGGGCGAATGAGGAGCAGTACTTC,CASSLVAGANEEQYF
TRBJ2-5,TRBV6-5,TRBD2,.,TGTGCCAGCAGTTATCTCGGCGGGAGGGTACGAGAGACCCAGTACTTC,CASSYLGGRVRETQYF
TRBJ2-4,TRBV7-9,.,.,TGTGCCAGCAGCTCTACAGGGCCTGTAGCCAAAAACATTCAGTACTTC,CASSSTGPVAKNIQYF
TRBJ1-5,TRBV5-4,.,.,TGTGCCAGCAGCTTGGACGCGGGCCGCAATCAGCCCCAGCATTTT,CASSLDAGRNQPQHF
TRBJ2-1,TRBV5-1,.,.,TGCGCCAGCAGGTCTACCCGGGAACAATCGGCGGAGCAGTTCTTC,CASRSTREQSAEQFF
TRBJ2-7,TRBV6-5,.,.,TGTGCCAGCAGGGGGCCCCGATCCTACGAGCAGTACTTC,CASRGPRSYEQYF
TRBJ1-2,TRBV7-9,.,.,TGTGCCAGCAGCTTAGGGCGGGGGCACTATGGCTACACCTTC,CASSLGRGHYGYTF
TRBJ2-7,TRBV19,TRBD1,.,TGTGCCAGTAGTACACAGGGGGCTCGGAGCGACGAGCAGTACTTC,CASSTQGARSDEQYF
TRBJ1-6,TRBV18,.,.,TGTGCCAGCTCAGGCGACAGTCTCTATAATTCACCCCTCCACTTT,CASSGDSLYNSPLHF
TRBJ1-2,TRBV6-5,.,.,TGTGCCAGCAGCCAGACAGACTACTATGGCTACACCTTC,CASSQTDYYGYTF
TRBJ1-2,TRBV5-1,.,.,TGCGCCAGCAGTCCGGGGTCTCAGTGGGATGGCTACACCTTC,CASSPGSQWDGYTF
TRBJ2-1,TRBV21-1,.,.,TGTGCCAGCAGCAGGGTCGACGGGGAGCAGTTCTTC,CASSRVDGEQFF
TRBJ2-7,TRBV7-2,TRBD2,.,TGTGCCAGCAGCTCAACTACTAGCGGGGCTTACGAGCAGTACTTC,CASSSTTSGAYEQYF
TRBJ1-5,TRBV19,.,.,TGTGCCAGTAGGAGCAGGGTGGCTGCTCTCTGGCCCCAGCATTTT,CASRSRVAALWPQHF
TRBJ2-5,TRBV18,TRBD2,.,TGTGCCAGCTCGGCTAGCGGGGACGGGGACCAAGAGACCCAGTACTTC,CASSASGDGDQETQYF
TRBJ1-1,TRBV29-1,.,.,TGCAGCGTTGATCGTTCCGGGGAAGCTTTCTTT,CSVDRSGEAFF